Following are 5 T cell receptor beta chains from one sample sequenced in a study of early T cells in non-severe SARS-CoV-2 infection. TCRdb re-called the 5' RACE reads through MiXCR, storing one row per CDR3 protein. Found here are tens of thousands of distinct CDR3 sequences, around 15% of them singletons; the top ten hold 3%. The sample consisted of whole blood. The receptors originated from an adult who was a healthcare worker with PCR-confirmed SARS-CoV-2 infection or an uninfected control (not recorded which).

This clonotype was observed a handful of times. The V call is TRBV2, the J call TRBJ2-3, with 9 bases matching TRBD1. The CDR3 is made up of 13 amino acids. Germline V gives CDR1 SNHLY, CDR2 FYNNEI. V trimming: 10 bases; J trimming: 4 bases; junction bases outside the gene matches: 6. The CDR3 here is CATWTGDADTQYF. DNA for the CDR3: TGTGCCACCTGGACAGGGGATGCAGATACGCAGTATTTT.

This clonotype showed up many times. This chain connects TRBV28 to TRBJ1-6, with D maybe TRBD1 (5 bases). There are 15 residues in the CDR3. Trimming pared 7 bases from V and 7 bases from J, leaving 17 bases between. From germline, CDR1 is MDHEN and CDR2 SYDVKM. DNA of the CDR3: TGTGCCAGCATTGGCCCCCGCCGGGGCAATTCACCCCTCCACTTT. Its protein product is CASIGPRRGNSPLHF.

In this sample, this clonotype turned up a few times. This sequence joins TRBV29-1 and TRBJ2-7; the match to TRBD1 covers 10 bases. This CDR3 spans 15 amino acids. Germline CDR1 is SQVTM and CDR2 is ANQGSEA. V was pared by 6 bases and J by 3 bases, with 11 bases of the junction left unmatched. The CDR3 loop is CSVLPGQGYYYEQYF. The CDR3 DNA reads as TGCAGCGTCCTTCCGGGACAGGGGTACTACTACGAGCAGTACTTC.

The genes are TRBV29-1 and TRBJ2-3; 8 positions agree with TRBD1. Germline V gene lookup returns CDR1 SQVTM and CDR2 ANQGSEA. Germline trimming cut 7 bases from V and 1 base from J; bases unmatched to any gene: 7. This CDR3 region has 14 residues. The CDR3 coding sequence is TGCAGCGCGAGGACAGGGCCAGGCACAGATACGCAGTATTTT. The encoded protein is CSARTGPGTDTQYF.

This clonotype was counted at least ten times. This sequence joins TRBV12-3 or TRBV12-4 and TRBJ1-5; no clear D gene. This CDR3 comprises 14 residues. V lost 5 bases, J lost 2 bases, and 10 bases lay in between. DNA for the CDR3: TGTGCCAGCAGTCCCGGACTTGGCAATCAGCCCCAGCATTTT. Amino acid sequence: CASSPGLGNQPQHF.